This section outlines one T cell receptor beta chain sequence together with its context. Its antigen is still unknown. These data belong to a study of cytomegalovirus exposure and HLA in healthy donors. Across the whole study: Approximately 80 million unique TCRs, all from HLA-typed donors, were included in an early release of the data.

Findings and caveats of the study: In vitro checks showed that a few CMV-associated chains really do target CMV antigens. Associated with cytomegalovirus, according to the listing, were fewer than 200 TCR beta chains. Indistinguishable V segments, including TRBV6-2 and TRBV6-3, were excluded.

This CDR3 comprises 15 residues. Germline lookup yields CDR1 MNHEY and CDR2 SVGAGI. V shed 8 bases, J shed 4 bases, and the junction held 8 bases outside the gene matches. In the PCR, 60 Vbeta and 13 Jbeta primers were used. Sequencing was performed with immunoSEQ multiplex PCR; in TCRdb, only in-frame clones are kept and a portion is missing. The profile shows under 200,000 clones, roughly four fifths of them singletons. The sample consisted of PBMCs. The origin of this receptor is a woman in her forties or fifties in good health and CMV-seronegative. The gene calls are TRBV6-5 and TRBJ2-5, with 12 positions matching TRBD1. The CDR3 DNA reads TGTGCCAGCTTGCGGGGACAGGGGGCATCAGAGACCCAGTACTTC. Residues: CASLRGQGASETQYF.